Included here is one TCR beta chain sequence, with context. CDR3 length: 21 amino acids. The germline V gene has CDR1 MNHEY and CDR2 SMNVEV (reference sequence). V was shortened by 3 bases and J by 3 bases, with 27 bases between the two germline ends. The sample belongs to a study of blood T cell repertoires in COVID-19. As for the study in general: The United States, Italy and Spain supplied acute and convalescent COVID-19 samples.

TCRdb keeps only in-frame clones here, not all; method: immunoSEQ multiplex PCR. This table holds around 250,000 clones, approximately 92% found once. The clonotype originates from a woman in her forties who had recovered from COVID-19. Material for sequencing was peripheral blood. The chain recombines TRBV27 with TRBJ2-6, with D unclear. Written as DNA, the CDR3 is TGTGCCAGCAGTTTCCCGGTTTTTGGGTCCCACAGTTCCGGTGGGGCCAACGTCCTGACTTTC. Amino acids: CASSFPVFGSHSSGGANVLTF.